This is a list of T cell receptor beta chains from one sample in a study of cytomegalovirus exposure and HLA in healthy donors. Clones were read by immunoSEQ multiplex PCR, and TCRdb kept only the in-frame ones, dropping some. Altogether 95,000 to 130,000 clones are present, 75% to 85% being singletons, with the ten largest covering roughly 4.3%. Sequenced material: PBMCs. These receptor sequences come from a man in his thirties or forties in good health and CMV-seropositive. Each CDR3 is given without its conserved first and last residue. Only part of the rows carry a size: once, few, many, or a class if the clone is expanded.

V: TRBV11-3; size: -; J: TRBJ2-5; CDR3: ASSPGNQETQY
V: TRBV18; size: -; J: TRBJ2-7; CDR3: ASSPSFRDSGAV
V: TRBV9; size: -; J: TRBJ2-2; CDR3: ASTPWRSQNTGELF
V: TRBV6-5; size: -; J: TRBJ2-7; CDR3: ASRRAGTSAEQY
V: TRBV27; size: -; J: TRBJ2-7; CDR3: ASSFRGLAYEQY
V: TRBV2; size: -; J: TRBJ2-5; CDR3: ASSERDGETQY
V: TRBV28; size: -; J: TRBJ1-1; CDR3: ASSLGDRGNAEAF
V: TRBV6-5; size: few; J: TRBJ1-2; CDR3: ASSRDRGGYGYT
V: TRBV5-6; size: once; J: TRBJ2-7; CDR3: ASTIQTGIYEQY
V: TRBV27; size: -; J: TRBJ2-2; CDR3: ASSFLKPLVAGELF
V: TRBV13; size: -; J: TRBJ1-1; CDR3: ASSLRGTEAF
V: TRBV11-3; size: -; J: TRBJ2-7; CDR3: ASSSRLAAYEQY
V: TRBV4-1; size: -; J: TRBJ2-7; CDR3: ASSHVQGLLRAQY
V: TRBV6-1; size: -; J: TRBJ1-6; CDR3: ASRQGAESLH
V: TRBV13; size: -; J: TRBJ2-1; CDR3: ASSLEVIAGGFVNEQF
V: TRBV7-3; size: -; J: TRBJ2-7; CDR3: ASSLPGTGTYEQY
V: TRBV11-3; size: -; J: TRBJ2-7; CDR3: ASSSGGSFNEQY
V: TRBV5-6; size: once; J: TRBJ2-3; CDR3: ASSSSGSVDTQY
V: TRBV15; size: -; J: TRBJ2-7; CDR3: ATSRAGGLLEQY
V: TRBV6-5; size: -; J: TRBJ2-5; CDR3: ASSPGSSGETQY
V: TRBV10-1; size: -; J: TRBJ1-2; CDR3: ASPSGRLYGYT
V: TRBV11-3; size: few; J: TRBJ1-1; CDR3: ASSRDRDYSMVGIEAF
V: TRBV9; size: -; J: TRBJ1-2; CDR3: ASSPRQGASNYGYT
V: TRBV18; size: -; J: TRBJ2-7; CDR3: ASSPGDRPFSYEQY
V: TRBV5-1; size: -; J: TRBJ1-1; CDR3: ASSLDWQVGTEAF
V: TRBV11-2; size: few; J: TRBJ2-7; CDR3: ASSLDSRFQTYEQY
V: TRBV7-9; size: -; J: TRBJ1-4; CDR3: SSSPRTGANEKLF
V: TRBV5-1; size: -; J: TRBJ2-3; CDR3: ASSLQGGGTDTQY
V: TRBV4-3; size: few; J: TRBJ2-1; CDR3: ASSQDVRDYGNEQF
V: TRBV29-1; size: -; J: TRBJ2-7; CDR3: SVEDPASGIYEQY
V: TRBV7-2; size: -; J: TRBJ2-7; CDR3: ASSLGRPFAGISYEQY
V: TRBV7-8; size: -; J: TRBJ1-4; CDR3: ASRLQGSYNEKLF
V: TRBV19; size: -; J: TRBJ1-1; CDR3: ASSDRHRVYSTEAF
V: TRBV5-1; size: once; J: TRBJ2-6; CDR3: ASRHSGANVLT
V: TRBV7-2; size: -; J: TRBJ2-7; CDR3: ASSLREGPYEQY
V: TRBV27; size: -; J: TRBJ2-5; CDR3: ASSLGLAGETQY
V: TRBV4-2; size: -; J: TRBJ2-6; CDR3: ASSQAGGAGANGLT
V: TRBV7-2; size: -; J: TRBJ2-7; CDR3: ASSLVGTGTRGYEQY
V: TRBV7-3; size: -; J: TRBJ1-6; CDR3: ASSLGGGPGQGDSPLH
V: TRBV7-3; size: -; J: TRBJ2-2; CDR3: ASSWLAGANTGELF
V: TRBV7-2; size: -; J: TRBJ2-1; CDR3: ASSLRFGLAGQGDQF
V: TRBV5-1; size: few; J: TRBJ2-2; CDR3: ASSLAPSGLTGELF
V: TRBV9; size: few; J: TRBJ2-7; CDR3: ASSVGQGASYEQY
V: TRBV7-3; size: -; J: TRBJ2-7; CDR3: ASSFGQAYEQY
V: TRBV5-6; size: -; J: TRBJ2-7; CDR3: ASSAYYRDTSYEQY
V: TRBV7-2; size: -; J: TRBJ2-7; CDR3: ASSLLTSGYEQY